This T cell receptor (beta chain) was documented in a study of control samples from healthy donors and cancer patients. This CDR3 contains 14 residues. The V and J ends lost 0 bases and 6 bases respectively, with 9 bases between them. Germline lookup yields CDR1 SGHNT and CDR2 YYREEE (reference sequence). Profiling relied on immunoSEQ multiplex PCR, and the TCRdb table lists in-frame clones only, not all of them. The repertoire holds 55,000 to 90,000 clones, with under 90% as singletons. What was sequenced was blood. This clonotype was sampled from a man aged 50 or older in good health. The genes are TRBV5-4 and TRBJ2-2; no definite D call. The DNA of the CDR3 is TGTGCCAGCAGCTTGGTTAGTTACCCCGGGGAGCTGTTTTTT. Its translation is CASSLVSYPGELFF.